The rows below give T cell receptor beta chains drawn from one sample of a study of Graves' ophthalmopathy and Graves' hyperthyroidism. TCRdb re-derived calls from the multiplex PCR reads in MiXCR, one entry per CDR3 protein. This table holds about 550,000 distinct CDR3 sequences, under 45% found once. The sample comprised peripheral blood or thyroid tissue (not recorded which). These receptors were collected from an adult man with Graves' hyperthyroidism. Each CDR3 is given with its conserved first and last residue.

CDR3 length	V gene	J gene	CDR3 protein
20	TRBV7-2	TRBJ2-2	CASSFIRADTGTTNTGELFF
15	TRBV7-9	TRBJ2-3	CASSFRLAGADTQYF
14	TRBV5-8	TRBJ2-5	CASSHRQGRETQYF
14	TRBV27	TRBJ1-1	CASTRQGSNTEAFF
13	TRBV29-1	TRBJ1-4	CSVEGLANEKLFF
17	TRBV6-1	TRBJ1-5	CASTPVDLQGGNQPQHF
15	TRBV4-1	TRBJ1-1	CASSPQGQGGTEAFF
13	TRBV6-2/TRBV6-3	TRBJ2-1	CATTTGTYNEQFF
13	TRBV29-1	TRBJ1-4	CSVGEGGGEKLFF
13	TRBV2	TRBJ1-1	CASSELTGTEAFF
17	TRBV12-3/TRBV12-4	TRBJ1-6	CASSSPQASSYNSPLHF
17	TRBV2	TRBJ1-5	CASSPLRGTGKHQPQHF
13	TRBV2	TRBJ2-2	CASIRRRDGELFF
12	TRBV3-1	TRBJ1-1	CASSQEGREAFF
14	TRBV7-9	TRBJ2-7	CASSSPGQTYEQYF
13	TRBV5-6	TRBJ2-5	CASNMVGQETQYF
15	TRBV19	TRBJ1-3	CASSIYRASGNTIYF
16	TRBV24-1	TRBJ2-5	CATSDLPGKGQETQYF
14	TRBV6-2/TRBV6-3	TRBJ2-5	CASSYSPGGETQYF
10	TRBV29-1	TRBJ2-2	CSVDSGELFF
16	TRBV5-5	TRBJ2-1	CASSLSPGLADNEQFF
15	TRBV4-1	TRBJ1-3	CASSQARGLGNTIYF
14	TRBV7-9	TRBJ2-5	CASTYSQGIETQYF
16	TRBV20-1	TRBJ1-5	CSANVWTDGNNQPQHF
18	TRBV5-4	TRBJ1-2	CASSRGWGTGVRDYGYTF
13	TRBV5-6	TRBJ1-1	CASSLLPTTEAFF
14	TRBV20-1	TRBJ1-5	CSASGRSLNQPQHF
13	TRBV7-2	TRBJ1-2	CASSRGSDYGYTF
13	TRBV11-2	-	CASSVTSYNEQYF
17	TRBV6-1	TRBJ1-5	CASRLGQRVHSNQPQHF
12	TRBV25-1	TRBJ1-2	CASYGPNYGYTF
16	TRBV11-2	TRBJ1-2	CASSLERSGGSYGYTF
17	TRBV7-9	TRBJ1-4	CASSLKGVSAYNEKLFF
13	TRBV15	TRBJ2-3	CATSRDGGSEQYF
14	TRBV27	TRBJ2-7	CASSLNGHIYEQYF
13	TRBV29-1	TRBJ1-4	CSVGGQGDEKLFF
19	TRBV5-1	TRBJ2-7	CASSLVGHLGTSGTYEQYF
17	TRBV7-9	TRBJ2-2	CASSPPTGGVITGELFF
15	TRBV2	TRBJ1-1	CASSEDRDRSTEAFF
12	TRBV27	TRBJ1-1	CAISGEVSVAFF
14	TRBV5-1	TRBJ1-1	CASSLTYPDTEAFF
12	TRBV27	TRBJ1-5	CASRATGQPQHF
13	TRBV9	TRBJ1-1	CASSPPGGVRAFF
15	TRBV12-3/TRBV12-4	TRBJ2-7	CASSTGQGPSYEQYF
14	TRBV20-1	TRBJ2-5	CSARVPGVRETQYF
15	TRBV19	TRBJ2-7	CASSIAGTGLNEQYF
12	TRBV29-1	TRBJ1-4	CSVETGQGKLFF
13	TRBV30	TRBJ1-2	CAWRIRSDYGYTF
15	TRBV20-1	TRBJ1-2	CSASHGSTGDYGYTF
15	TRBV9	TRBJ2-7	CASSVDLGGTYEQYF
12	TRBV29-1	TRBJ2-5	CSSTGARETQYF
14	TRBV7-2	TRBJ2-7	CASRRTSAAYEQYF
15	TRBV9	TRBJ1-6	CASSKPGQGNSPLHF
13	TRBV6-1	TRBJ1-5	CASSDITDQPQHF
16	TRBV12-3/TRBV12-4	TRBJ1-6	CASRNWGEAVNSPLHF